This T cell receptor (beta chain) was retrieved from a study of shared clonotypes between healthy human individuals. The protocol was immunoSEQ multiplex PCR, while the TCRdb copy is restricted to in-frame clones and leaves out a portion. Of roughly 2.4 million clones listed, approximately 94% were seen once; the top ten hold over 0.1%. The germline V and J ends were trimmed by 6 bases and 8 bases, with 13 bases remaining between them. This CDR3 is 13 amino acids long. CDR1 and CDR2 from the germline V gene are LNHDA and SQIVND (reference sequence). The TCR was taken from a man between 18 and 35 years old in good health. J is TRBJ1-4 and V is TRBV19; no definite D call. The sequenced sample was naive CD4+ T cells sorted from blood. Subset: CD45RA+ positively selected. CDR3: CASRDRGWEKLFF. CDR3 nucleotide sequence: TGTGCCAGTAGGGACCGAGGGTGGGAAAAACTGTTTTTT.